The TCR beta chain described here comes from a study of monozygotic twins with inflammatory bowel disease. Study-level results: The authors found no support for a single strong IBD-associated signal or clonotype. Patient repertoires may carry noise from differing immunosuppressive treatments.

UMIs that had a 6-nucleotide sample barcode were put in using template switching. TCRdb re-called the 5' RACE reads, yielding one record per CDR3 amino acid sequence without DNA. The specimen's table records some 200,000 distinct CDR3 sequences. Concerning this clonotype itself: The antigen remains undetermined.

Germline CDR1 and CDR2: SGHAT and FQNNGV. This CDR3 is built from 15 residues. The receptor was isolated from a human donor with ulcerative colitis or Crohn's disease, or a healthy co-twin of an affected twin (not recorded which). Sequenced input: blood. The V call is TRBV11-2, the J call TRBJ2-7; TCRdb selects TRBD1, and the lack of DNA leaves this call unchecked. This CDR3 reads CASSPRGGKSYEQYF.